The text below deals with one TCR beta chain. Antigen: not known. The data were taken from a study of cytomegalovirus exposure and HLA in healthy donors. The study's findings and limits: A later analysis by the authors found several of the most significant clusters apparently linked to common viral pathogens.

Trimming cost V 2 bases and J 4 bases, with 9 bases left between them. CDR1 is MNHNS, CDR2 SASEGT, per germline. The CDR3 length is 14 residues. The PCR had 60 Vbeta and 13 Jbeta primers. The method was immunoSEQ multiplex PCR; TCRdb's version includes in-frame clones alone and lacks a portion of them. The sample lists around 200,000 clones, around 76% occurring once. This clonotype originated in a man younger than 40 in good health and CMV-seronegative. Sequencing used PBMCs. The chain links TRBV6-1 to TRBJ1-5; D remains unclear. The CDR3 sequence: CASSETVLNQPQHF. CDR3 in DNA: TGTGCCAGCAGTGAAACAGTACTGAATCAGCCCCAGCATTTT.